This T cell receptor (beta chain) stems from a study of shared clonotypes between healthy human individuals. A note on this clone: Its target is not known.

Each PCR replicate from the sorted subsets contained 200 to 250 ng DNA, which is about 31,000 T cell genomes. Libraries were prepared by immunoSEQ multiplex PCR; TCRdb keeps only in-frame clonotypes and omits some of them. The data hold fewer than 850,000 clones, with about 92% observed a single time. Findings of the study overall: Exclusively blood specimens were collected; tissue repertoires likely differ.

Sequenced sample: memory CD8+ T cells from PBMCs. Subset meaning: CD45RO+ cells pooled with CCR7-negative TemRA cells. This clonotype was sampled from a man between 18 and 29 years old in good health. Some clones in this sample may be carry-over from other donors' samples.

CDR3 region: CASSYRDSYSGNTIYF. Written as DNA, the CDR3 is TGTGCCAGCAGCTACCGGGACAGTTACTCTGGAAACACCATATATTTT. The chain employs TRBV7-9 and TRBJ1-3, with 7 bases identical to TRBD1. Germline assignment: CDR1 SEHNR and CDR2 FQNEAQ (reference sequence). Trimming removed 4 bases from V and 0 bases from J; junction bases left unmatched: 6. This CDR3 has 16 residues.